This passage covers 25 T cell receptor beta chains from one sample sequenced in a study of early T cells in non-severe SARS-CoV-2 infection. Using its own MiXCR run on the 5' RACE reads, TCRdb lists one record per CDR3 protein. The table records some 50,000 distinct CDR3 sequences, over 5% of them present only once. The sample was whole blood, taken at baseline. The receptors shown here come from an adult who was a healthcare worker with PCR-confirmed SARS-CoV-2 infection or an uninfected control (not recorded which).

The genes are TRBV13 and TRBJ2-5, with D perhaps TRBD2 (6 bases). The CDR3 runs 14 residues. V lost 6 bases, J lost 1 base, and 12 bases lay in between. Germline CDR1 and CDR2: PRHDT and FYEKMQ (reference sequence). The chain's CDR3 is CASSSGEAQETQYF. DNA of the CDR3: TGTGCCAGCAGTTCCGGGGAGGCCCAAGAGACCCAGTACTTC. The full variable domain, in which reference TRBV13 and TRBJ2-5 provide the parts outside the CDR3, is AAGVIQSPRHLIKEKRETATLKCYPIPRHDTVYWYQQGPGQDPQFLISFYEKMQSDKGSIPDRFSAQQFSDYHSELNMSSLELGDSALYFCASSSGEAQETQYFGPGTRLLVL.

A few counts support this clonotype. The V gene is TRBV28, the J gene TRBJ2-1; 11 nucleotides align to TRBD1. This CDR3 region has 14 residues. Trimming at V came to 5 bases and at J to 3 bases, leaving 0 bases not matched to a gene. The V gene's germline CDR1 is MDHEN and CDR2 SYDVKM. CDR3 protein: CASSGTGGYNEQFF. In DNA, the CDR3 is TGTGCCAGCAGTGGGACAGGGGGCTACAATGAGCAGTTCTTC.

This clonotype was counted at least ten times. The chain uses TRBV29-1 and TRBJ2-1; D is tentatively TRBD1 or TRBD2 (5 bases each). CDR3 length: 13 amino acids. Trimming took off 6 bases at V and 0 bases at J, with 9 bases between the two ends. Germline V CDR1 and CDR2: SQVTM, ANQGSEA. CDR3 residues: CSVGRGSYNEQFF. The CDR3 DNA reads TGCAGCGTGGGACGGGGCTCCTACAATGAGCAGTTCTTC.

CDR3 in DNA: TGCGCCAGCAGCCGAGACAGGGTCCTCTACGAGCAGTACTTC. This codes for CASSRDRVLYEQYF. This chain connects TRBV4-1 to TRBJ2-7; 7 bases are a match to TRBD1. CDR1 is MGHRA and CDR2 is YSYEKL in the germline V gene. J lost 3 bases, V lost 4 bases, and 6 bases had no gene match. The CDR3 spans 14 residues.

In its sample, this clonotype was seen many times. The J gene is TRBJ1-1, the V gene TRBV29-1, with D possibly being TRBD1 (6 bases). In germline, CDR1 is SQVTM, CDR2 ANQGSEA. Trimming removed 0 bases from V and 8 bases from J, with 13 bases in between. The CDR3 covers 13 residues. In DNA, the CDR3 is TGCAGCGTTGAAGAAAGAGAAGGACAGGAAGCTTTCTTT. The encoded protein is CSVEEREGQEAFF.

There are many counts of this clonotype. This chain connects TRBV19 to TRBJ1-1; D unresolved. Per the germline V gene, CDR1 is LNHDA and CDR2 is SQIVND (reference sequence). The CDR3 is 15 amino acids. V was cut by 1 base and J by 1 base, with 10 bases left in between. The CDR3 region is CASSIASAGNTEAFF. CDR3 DNA sequence: TGTGCCAGTAGTATAGCGTCTGCAGGGAACACTGAAGCTTTCTTT.

This clonotype has more than one count but fewer than ten. The V gene is TRBV18, the J gene TRBJ1-5; D gene unclear. The CDR3 is 15 amino acids. CDR1 and CDR2 (germline): KGHSH, LQKENI. Deletions cut 1 base from V and 7 bases from J, with 14 bases between. CDR3 in DNA: TGTGCCAGCTCACCACTGAGGGAAATGAAACAGCCCCAGCATTTT. Translating it yields CASSPLREMKQPQHF.

This clonotype was seen ten or more times. This chain connects TRBV11-2 to TRBJ2-3; D remains unclear. Germline values: CDR1 SGHAT, CDR2 FQNNGV. This CDR3 has 15 amino acids. Trimming cost V 5 bases and J 6 bases, with 18 bases left between them. The CDR3 DNA reads as TGTGCCAGCAGCGAAACAACCCCCGCGTTGGATACGCAGTATTTT. This sequence encodes CASSETTPALDTQYF.

This clonotype has a handful of counts. The rearrangement uses TRBV29-1 and TRBJ1-1; D ambiguous. V dropped 4 bases and J dropped 5 bases, with 17 bases sitting between them. CDR1 and CDR2 from the germline V gene are SQVTM and ANQGSEA. The CDR3 consists of 14 residues. The chain's CDR3 is CSVVRAIVGTEAFF. In DNA, the CDR3 is TGCAGCGTTGTTAGAGCTATTGTGGGGACTGAAGCTTTCTTT.

This clonotype showed up many times. The V call is TRBV28, the J call TRBJ1-4, with TRBD1 identical over 8 bases. With V trimmed by 4 bases and J by 8 bases, 6 bases remained unmatched. Germline CDR1 reads MDHEN; CDR2 reads SYDVKM. There are 14 residues in the CDR3. The CDR3 protein is CASSSTGGGEKLFF. The CDR3 nucleotides are TGTGCCAGCAGTTCAACAGGGGGTGGGGAAAAACTGTTTTTT.

This clonotype is deemed medium-sized (0.01 to 0.1%). The rearrangement links TRBV6-1 to TRBJ2-1, with 7 bases fitting TRBD2. Germline CDR1 is MNHNS and CDR2 is SASEGT. The CDR3 has 16 amino acids. With 2 bases clipped from V and 2 bases from J, the junction kept 6 bases outside the gene matches. Here the CDR3 DNA reads TGTGCCAGCAGTGAAAATACGGGAGGCACCTACAATGAGCAGTTCTTC. This sequence encodes CASSENTGGTYNEQFF.

This clonotype turned up a few times. This chain uses TRBV5-1 with TRBJ2-5; tentative D call: TRBD1 (6 bases). This CDR3 region has 13 residues. CDR1 is SGHRS and CDR2 is YFSETQ in the germline V gene. V shed 8 bases and J shed 2 bases, with 13 bases lying between them. Written as DNA, the CDR3 is TGCGCCAGTAAGGGGACAAATCAAGAGACCCAGTACTTC. Translated, it gives CASKGTNQETQYF.

This clonotype was observed many times. The CDR3 nucleotides are TGTGCCAGCTGGGCCGCGCTGCCACTGAACACTGAAGCTTTCTTT. Protein product: CASWAALPLNTEAFF. The rearrangement links TRBV28 to TRBJ1-1; D call uncertain. In germline, CDR1 is MDHEN, CDR2 SYDVKM. This CDR3 has 15 amino acids. Trimming took off 8 bases at V and 0 bases at J, with 16 bases between the two ends.

There are many counts of this clonotype. The rearrangement links TRBV2 to TRBJ2-1; TRBD2 matches 9 bases. This CDR3 is built from 16 residues. The V segment lost 2 bases and the J segment 2 bases; nucleotides outside the gene matches: 4. Germline CDR1 and CDR2: SNHLY and FYNNEI. CDR3 sequence (DNA): TGTGCCAGCAGTGAAAGCGGGAGGCCTCCCTACAATGAGCAGTTCTTC. Protein sequence: CASSESGRPPYNEQFF.

This clonotype was recorded at least ten times. V is TRBV6-5 and J is TRBJ1-4; D is undetermined. Germline V gene lookup returns CDR1 MNHEY and CDR2 SVGAGI. This CDR3 has 15 amino acids. The germline V and J ends were trimmed by 5 bases and 8 bases, with 18 bases remaining between them. The CDR3 nucleotides are TGTGCCAGCAGTAGGAAGGGCAGGCATGGGGAAAAACTGTTTTTT. Translating gives CASSRKGRHGEKLFF.

Many counts were recorded for this clonotype. This chain connects TRBV6-5 to TRBJ1-5; perhaps TRBD1 as D (5 bases). The CDR3 loop spans 14 amino acids. V shed 0 bases and J shed 6 bases, with 9 bases lying between them. Germline CDR1 reads MNHEY; CDR2 reads SVGAGI. As DNA, the CDR3 is TGTGCCAGCAGTTACTCGGCAGGGAGTCAGCCCCAGCATTTT. Translated: CASSYSAGSQPQHF.

This clonotype was seen a handful of times. The chain combines TRBV5-5 with TRBJ2-7; D is possibly TRBD1 or TRBD2 (6 bases each). The CDR3 consists of 15 residues. From germline, CDR1 is SGHKS and CDR2 YYEKEE (reference sequence). V was clipped by 4 bases and J by 3 bases, with 17 bases between them. The CDR3 reads CASSREGGGYYEQYF. CDR3 nucleotide sequence: TGTGCCAGCAGCCGAGAAGGAGGGGGATACTACGAGCAGTACTTC.

This clonotype was seen at least ten times. The CDR3 region is CASSRPGELFF. The CDR3 DNA reads TGTGCCTCCTCGCGCCCCGGGGAGCTGTTTTTT. The chain uses TRBV30 and TRBJ2-2; D not certain. The germline V gene encodes CDR1 GTSNPN and CDR2 SVGIG (reference sequence). This CDR3 is 11 amino acids long. Between the trimmed V and J ends, which lost 7 bases and 6 bases, there was a span of 9 bases.

This clonotype has a handful of counts. The chain couples TRBV20-1 to TRBJ1-5; D is uncertain. Germline values: CDR1 DFQATT, CDR2 SNEGSKA (reference sequence). With 0 bases removed from V and 11 bases from J, the gap between germline ends came to 11 bases. The CDR3 length is 12 residues. The DNA for the CDR3 is TGCAGTGCTAGAGAGGGAGGCCCAGCCCAGCATTTT. This translates into CSAREGGPAQHF.

This clonotype was seen a few times. This chain connects TRBV6-1 to TRBJ1-5; D remains unclear. CDR1 is MNHNS and CDR2 is SASEGT in the germline V gene. CDR3 length: 13 amino acids. V was shortened by 9 bases and J by 3 bases, with 12 bases between the two germline ends. The CDR3 sequence: CASGRSDNQPQHF. Here the CDR3 DNA reads TGTGCCAGTGGACGGTCCGACAATCAGCCCCAGCATTTT.

The V and J genes are TRBV20-1 and TRBJ2-7; 7 nucleotides agree with TRBD1. The CDR3 is 14 residues long. Germline trimming cut 4 bases from V and 2 bases from J; bases unmatched to any gene: 8. Germline-derived CDR1 and CDR2 are DFQATT and SNEGSKA (reference sequence). CDR3 nucleotide sequence: TGCAGTGCTAAAAGGACAGGTTTGACCTACGAGCAGTACTTC. This gives the protein CSAKRTGLTYEQYF.

The V and J genes are TRBV18 and TRBJ1-6; no clear D gene. Looked up from germline, CDR1 is KGHSH and CDR2 is LQKENI. This CDR3 has 15 amino acids. With 4 bases removed from V and 11 bases from J, the gap between germline ends came to 18 bases. The CDR3 here is CASSRYAGRGTPLHF. The CDR3 coding sequence is TGTGCCAGCTCACGATACGCGGGCCGCGGGACACCCCTCCACTTT.

This clonotype came up many times. The V gene is TRBV30, the J gene TRBJ2-7; D remains ambiguous. V was pared by 5 bases and J by 2 bases, with 7 bases between. The CDR3 totals 11 residues. Per germline, CDR1 GTSNPN and CDR2 SVGIG (reference sequence). CDR3 in amino acids: CAWAAAYEQYF. The DNA of the CDR3 is TGTGCCTGGGCGGCGGCCTACGAGCAGTACTTC.

V and J are TRBV5-1 and TRBJ2-5; possibly TRBD1 or TRBD2 for D (5 bases each). Trimming took 4 bases from V and 10 from J, leaving 26 bases between them. The CDR3 contains 16 residues. Germline lookup yields CDR1 SGHRS and CDR2 YFSETQ. CDR3: CASSGTRGPPGIGQYF. Written as DNA, the CDR3 is TGCGCCAGCAGCGGCACGAGGGGTCCCCCGGGCATAGGCCAGTACTTC.

This clonotype was counted at least ten times. The V call is TRBV29-1, the J call TRBJ2-7; no clear D gene. V was shortened by 1 base and J by 3 bases, with 7 bases between the two germline ends. This CDR3 is built from 12 residues. Looked up from germline, CDR1 is SQVTM and CDR2 is ANQGSEA. The CDR3 nucleotides are TGCAGCGTTGAAGGCCACGGCTACGAGCAGTACTTC. Its translation is CSVEGHGYEQYF.